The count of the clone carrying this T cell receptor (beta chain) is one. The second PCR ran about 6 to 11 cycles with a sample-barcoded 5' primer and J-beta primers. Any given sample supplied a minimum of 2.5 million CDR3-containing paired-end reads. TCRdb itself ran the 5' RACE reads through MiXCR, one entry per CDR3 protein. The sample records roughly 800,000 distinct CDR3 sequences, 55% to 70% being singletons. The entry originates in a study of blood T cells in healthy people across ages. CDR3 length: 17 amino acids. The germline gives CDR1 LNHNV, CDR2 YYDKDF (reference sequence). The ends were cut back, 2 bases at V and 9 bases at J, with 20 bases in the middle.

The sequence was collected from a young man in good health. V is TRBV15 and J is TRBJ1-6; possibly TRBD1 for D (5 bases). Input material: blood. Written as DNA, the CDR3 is TGTGCCACCAGCAGAAATCAGGGCAAAAAGGGTGCTTCACCCCTCCACTTT. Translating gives CATSRNQGKKGASPLHF.